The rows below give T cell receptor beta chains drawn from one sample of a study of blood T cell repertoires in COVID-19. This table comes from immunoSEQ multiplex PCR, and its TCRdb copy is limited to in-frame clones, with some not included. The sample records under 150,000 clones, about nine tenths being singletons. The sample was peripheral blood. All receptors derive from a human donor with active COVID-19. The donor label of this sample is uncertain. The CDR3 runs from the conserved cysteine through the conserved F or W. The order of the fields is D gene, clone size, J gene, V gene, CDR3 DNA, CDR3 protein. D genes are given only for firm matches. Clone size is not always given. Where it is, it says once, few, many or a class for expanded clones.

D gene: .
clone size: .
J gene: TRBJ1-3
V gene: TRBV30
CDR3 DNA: TGTGCCTGGACTGAACAGGCCTACTCTGGAAACACCATATATTTT
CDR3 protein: CAWTEQAYSGNTIYF

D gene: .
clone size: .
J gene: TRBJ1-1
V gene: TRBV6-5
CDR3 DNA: TGTGCCAGCAGCCCGGGGTCGGGAACTGAAGCTTTCTTT
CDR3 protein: CASSPGSGTEAFF

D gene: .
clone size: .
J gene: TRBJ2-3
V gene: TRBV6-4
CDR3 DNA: TGTGCCAGCAGTGTACGGGTCGGCGGGAGCACAGATACGCAGTATTTT
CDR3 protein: CASSVRVGGSTDTQYF

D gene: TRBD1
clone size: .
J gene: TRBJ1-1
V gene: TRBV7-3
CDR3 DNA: TGTGCCAGCAGCTTAGGGGACAGACTGAACACTGAAGCTTTCTTT
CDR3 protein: CASSLGDRLNTEAFF

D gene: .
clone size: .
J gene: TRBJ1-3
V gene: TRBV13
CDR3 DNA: TGTGCCAGCAGCTTAGCCCTTTCAGGAAAGGACACCATATATTTT
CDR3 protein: CASSLALSGKDTIYF

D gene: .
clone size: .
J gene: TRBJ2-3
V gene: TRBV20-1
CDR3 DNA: TGCAGTGCGGCCAAAACAGATACGCAGTATTTT
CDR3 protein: CSAAKTDTQYF

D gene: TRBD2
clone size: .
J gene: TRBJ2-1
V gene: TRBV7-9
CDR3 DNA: TGTGCCGCCGCGGGGGTCAATGAGCAGTTCTTC
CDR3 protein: CAAAGVNEQFF

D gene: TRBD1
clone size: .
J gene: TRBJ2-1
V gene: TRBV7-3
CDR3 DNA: TGTGCCAGCAGCTCGGGACAGGGGGCGCGTGAATTCTTC
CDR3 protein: CASSSGQGAREFF

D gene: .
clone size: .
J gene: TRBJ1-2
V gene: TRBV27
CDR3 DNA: TGTGCCAGCAGGATGACAGGAAGCTATGGCTACACCTTC
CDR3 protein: CASRMTGSYGYTF

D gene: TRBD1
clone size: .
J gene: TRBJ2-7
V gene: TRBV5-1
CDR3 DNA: TGCGCCAGCAGCTCCTCGGACAGGCCCGACGAGCAGTACTTC
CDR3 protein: CASSSSDRPDEQYF

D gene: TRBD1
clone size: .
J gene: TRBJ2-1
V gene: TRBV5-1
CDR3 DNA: TGCGCCAGCAGCTTTGTCGGGACAGGAAACAATGAGCAGTTCTTC
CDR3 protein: CASSFVGTGNNEQFF

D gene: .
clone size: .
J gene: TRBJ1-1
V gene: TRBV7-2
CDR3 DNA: TGTGCCAGCAGCTCCGCGACAGTTGAAGCTTTCTTT
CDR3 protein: CASSSATVEAFF

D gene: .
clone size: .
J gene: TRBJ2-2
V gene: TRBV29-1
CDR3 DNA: TGCAGCTTTACAGCGAACACCGGGGAGCTGTTTTTT
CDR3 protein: CSFTANTGELFF

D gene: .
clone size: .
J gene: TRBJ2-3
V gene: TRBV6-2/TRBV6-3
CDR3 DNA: TGTGCCAGCAGCCCCCCCACCCGGGCAGATACGCAGTATTTT
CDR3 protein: CASSPPTRADTQYF

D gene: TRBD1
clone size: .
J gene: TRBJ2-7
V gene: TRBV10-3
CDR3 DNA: TGTGCCATCAGGGGGACAGCCGCCCGCGAGCAGTACTTC
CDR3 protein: CAIRGTAAREQYF

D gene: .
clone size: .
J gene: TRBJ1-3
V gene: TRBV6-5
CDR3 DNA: TGTGCCAGCAGTTCGACGGGGAGCCCTGGAAACACCATATATTTT
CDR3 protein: CASSSTGSPGNTIYF

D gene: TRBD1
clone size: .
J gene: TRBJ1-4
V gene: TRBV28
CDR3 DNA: TGTGCGACTAACAGGGGGCGCACAAACGAAAAACTGTTTTTT
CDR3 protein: CATNRGRTNEKLFF

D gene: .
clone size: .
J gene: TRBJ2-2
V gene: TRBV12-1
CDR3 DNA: TGTGCCAGCAGCCCGAAGCGGGGGGGATCCACCGGGGAGCTGTTTTTT
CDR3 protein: CASSPKRGGSTGELFF

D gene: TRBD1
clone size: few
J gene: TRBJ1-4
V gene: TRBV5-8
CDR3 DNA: TGTGCCAGCAGCTTGTATAGGACAGGGGTGGCTAATGAAAAACTGTTTTTT
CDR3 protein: CASSLYRTGVANEKLFF

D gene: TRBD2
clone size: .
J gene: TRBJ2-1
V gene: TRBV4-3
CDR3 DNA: TGCGCCAGCAGCCAAGATCTAGCGGGGACAACCTACAATGAGCAGTTCTTC
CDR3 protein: CASSQDLAGTTYNEQFF

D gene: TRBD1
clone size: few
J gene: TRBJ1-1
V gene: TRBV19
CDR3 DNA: TGTGCCAGTAGTATATCCCACTCACAGGGGGCAGGTGAAGCTTTCTTT
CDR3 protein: CASSISHSQGAGEAFF

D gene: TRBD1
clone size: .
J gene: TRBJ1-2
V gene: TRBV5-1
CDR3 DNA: TGCGCCAGCAGAGGCCGACAGGGTCGCGAAATTAACTATGGCTACACCTTC
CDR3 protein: CASRGRQGREINYGYTF

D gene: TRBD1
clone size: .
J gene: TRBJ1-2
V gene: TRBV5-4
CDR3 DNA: TGTGCCAGCAGCTTGAATATAGGGGGCGCTCGGTATGGCTACACCTTC
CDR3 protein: CASSLNIGGARYGYTF

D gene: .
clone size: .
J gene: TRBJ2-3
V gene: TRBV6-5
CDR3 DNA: TGTGCCAGCAGTTACTCGGGCGGGAAGAGCACAGATACGCAGTATTTT
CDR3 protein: CASSYSGGKSTDTQYF

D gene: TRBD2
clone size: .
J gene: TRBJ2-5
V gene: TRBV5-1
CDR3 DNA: TGCGCCAGCAGCTTGGATGCTAGCGGGGTTTTTCAAGAGACCCAGTACTTC
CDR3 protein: CASSLDASGVFQETQYF

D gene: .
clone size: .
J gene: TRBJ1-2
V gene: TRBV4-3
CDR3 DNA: TGCGCCAGCAGCCAAGATATCGCAGGGGCCGGGGGCTACACCTTC
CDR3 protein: CASSQDIAGAGGYTF